The clone carrying this T cell receptor beta chain was counted at least ten times. What it binds is unknown. This sample is part of a study of metastatic and nonmetastatic thyroid tumors. On the study more broadly: Repertoires from malignant and benign thyroid patients were compared across blood and tumor or nodule tissue.

Per the original methods: Between-group CDR3 differences, defined by clinicopathological status, yielded a distant-metastasis classifier for papillary thyroid cancer. TCRdb re-called the PCR reads with MiXCR. The V and J calls were determined by TCRdb, not by the authors. In the table there are several thousand clones, just under 35% of which are singletons. Broader study findings: Reportedly, malignant thyroid tumors had significantly higher TCR beta diversity than benign nodules, in blood and tumor.

All patients were treatment-naive before thyroid surgery. The CDR3 loop spans 12 amino acids. Trimming at V came to 4 bases and at J to 7 bases, leaving 2 bases not matched to a gene. This chain uses TRBV12-3 or TRBV12-4 with TRBJ2-7; TRBD1 matches at 9 bases. The clonotype comes from a female donor with papillary thyroid cancer or a benign thyroid nodule (not recorded which). Some clones in this sample may be carry-over from other donors' samples. The sample comprised adjacent normal tissue. CDR3 nucleotides: TGTGCCAGCAGTTACAGGGGGCTTGAGCAGTACTTC. Translating gives CASSYRGLEQYF.